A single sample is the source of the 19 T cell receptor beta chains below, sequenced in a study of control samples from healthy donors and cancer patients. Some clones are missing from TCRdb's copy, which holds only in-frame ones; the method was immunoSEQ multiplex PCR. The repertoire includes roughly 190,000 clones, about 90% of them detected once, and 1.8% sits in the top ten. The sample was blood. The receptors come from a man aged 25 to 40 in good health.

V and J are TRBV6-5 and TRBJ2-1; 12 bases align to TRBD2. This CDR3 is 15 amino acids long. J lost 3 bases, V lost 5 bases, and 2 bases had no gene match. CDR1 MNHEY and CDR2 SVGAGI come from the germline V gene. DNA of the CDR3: TGTGCCAGCAGTCAGACTAGCGGGGGCTACAATGAGCAGTTCTTC. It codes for CASSQTSGGYNEQFF.

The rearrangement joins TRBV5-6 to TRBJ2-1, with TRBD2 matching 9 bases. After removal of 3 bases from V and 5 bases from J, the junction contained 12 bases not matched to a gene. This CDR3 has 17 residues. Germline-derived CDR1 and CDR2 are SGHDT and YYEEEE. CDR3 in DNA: TGTGCCAGCAGCTGGGGGAGGGTCCAGCGGGGGGACAATGAGCAGTTCTTC. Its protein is CASSWGRVQRGDNEQFF.

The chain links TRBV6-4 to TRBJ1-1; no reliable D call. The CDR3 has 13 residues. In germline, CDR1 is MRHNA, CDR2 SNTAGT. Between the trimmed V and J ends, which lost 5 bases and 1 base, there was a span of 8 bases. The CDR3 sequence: CASSTTRNTEAFF. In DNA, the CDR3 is TGTGCCAGCAGTACGACACGGAACACTGAAGCTTTCTTT.

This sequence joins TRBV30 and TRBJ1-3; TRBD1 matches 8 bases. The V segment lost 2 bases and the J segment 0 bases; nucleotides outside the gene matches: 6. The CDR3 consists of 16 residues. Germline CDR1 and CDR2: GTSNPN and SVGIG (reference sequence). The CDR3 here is CAWSKWTGPSGNTIYF. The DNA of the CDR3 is TGTGCCTGGAGTAAATGGACAGGGCCCTCTGGAAACACCATATATTTT.

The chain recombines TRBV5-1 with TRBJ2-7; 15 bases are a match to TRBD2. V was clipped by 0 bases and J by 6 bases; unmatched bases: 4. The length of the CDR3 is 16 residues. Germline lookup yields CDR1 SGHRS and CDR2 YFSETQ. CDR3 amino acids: CASSLAAGLAGGEQYF. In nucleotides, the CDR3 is TGCGCCAGCAGCTTGGCCGCGGGACTAGCGGGGGGCGAGCAGTACTTC. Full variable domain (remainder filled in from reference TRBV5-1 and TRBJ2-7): KAGVTQTPRYLIKTRGQQVTLSCSPISGHRSVSWYQQTPGQGLQFLFEYFSETQRNKGNFPGRFSGRQFSNSRSEMNVSTLELGDSALYLCASSLAAGLAGGEQYFGPGTRLTVT.

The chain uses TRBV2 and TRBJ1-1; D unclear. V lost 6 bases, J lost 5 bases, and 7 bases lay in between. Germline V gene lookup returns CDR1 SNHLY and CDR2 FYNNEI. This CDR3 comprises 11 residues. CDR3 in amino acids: CASSSRTEAFF. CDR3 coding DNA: TGTGCCAGCAGCTCGAGGACTGAAGCTTTCTTT.

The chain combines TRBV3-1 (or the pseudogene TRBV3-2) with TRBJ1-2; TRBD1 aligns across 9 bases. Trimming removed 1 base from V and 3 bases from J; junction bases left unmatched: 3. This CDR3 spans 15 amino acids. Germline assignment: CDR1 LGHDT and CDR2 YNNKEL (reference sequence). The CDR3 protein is CASSQGGQGHYGYTF. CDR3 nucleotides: TGTGCCAGCAGCCAAGGGGGACAGGGACACTATGGCTACACCTTC.

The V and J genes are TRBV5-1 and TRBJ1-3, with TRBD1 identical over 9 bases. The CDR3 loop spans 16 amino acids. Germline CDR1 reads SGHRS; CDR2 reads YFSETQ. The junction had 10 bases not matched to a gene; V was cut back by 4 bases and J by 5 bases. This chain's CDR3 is CASSVTGQGNRNTIYF. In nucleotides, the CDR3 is TGCGCCAGCAGCGTAACGGGACAGGGTAACCGAAACACCATATATTTT.

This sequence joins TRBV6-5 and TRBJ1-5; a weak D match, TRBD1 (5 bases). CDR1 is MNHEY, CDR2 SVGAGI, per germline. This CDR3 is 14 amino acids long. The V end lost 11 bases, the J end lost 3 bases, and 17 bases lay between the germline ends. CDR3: CASGGAGHNQPQHF. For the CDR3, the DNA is TGTGCCTCCGGAGGGGCAGGGCACAATCAGCCCCAGCATTTT.

This CDR3 reads CASSITDRAGANVLTF. The CDR3 DNA follows: TGTGCCAGTAGTATTACCGACAGGGCTGGGGCCAACGTCCTGACTTTC. The V gene is TRBV19, the J gene TRBJ2-6; 7 bases are a match to TRBD1. CDR3 length: 16 amino acids. CDR1 is LNHDA, CDR2 SQIVND, per germline (reference sequence). V lost 3 bases, J lost 2 bases, and 4 bases stayed unmatched.

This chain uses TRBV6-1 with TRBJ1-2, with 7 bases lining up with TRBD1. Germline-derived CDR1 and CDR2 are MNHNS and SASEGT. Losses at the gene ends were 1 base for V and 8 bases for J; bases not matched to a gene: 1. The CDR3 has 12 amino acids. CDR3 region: CASSEGDRGYTF. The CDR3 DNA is TGTGCCAGCAGTGAAGGGGACAGAGGCTACACCTTC.

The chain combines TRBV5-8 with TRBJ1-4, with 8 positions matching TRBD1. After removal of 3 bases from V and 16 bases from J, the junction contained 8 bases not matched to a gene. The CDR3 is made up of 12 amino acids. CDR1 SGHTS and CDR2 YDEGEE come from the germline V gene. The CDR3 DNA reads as TGTGCCAGCAGCTATAGACCAGGGGGCCCGTTTTTT. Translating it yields CASSYRPGGPFF.

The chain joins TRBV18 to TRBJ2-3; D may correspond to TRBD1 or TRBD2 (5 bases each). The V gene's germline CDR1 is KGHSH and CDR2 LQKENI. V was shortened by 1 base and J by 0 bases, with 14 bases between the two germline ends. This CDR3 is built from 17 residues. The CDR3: CASSPRGSTTSTDTQYF. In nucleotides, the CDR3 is TGTGCCAGCTCACCACGGGGGTCTACCACTAGCACAGATACGCAGTATTTT.

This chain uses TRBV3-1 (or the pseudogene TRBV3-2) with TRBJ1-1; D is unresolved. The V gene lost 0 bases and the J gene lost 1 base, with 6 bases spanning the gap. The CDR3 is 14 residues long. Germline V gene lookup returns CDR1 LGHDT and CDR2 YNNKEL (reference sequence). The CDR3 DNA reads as TGTGCCAGCAGCCAAGATGCGGGGAACACTGAAGCTTTCTTT. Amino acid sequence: CASSQDAGNTEAFF.

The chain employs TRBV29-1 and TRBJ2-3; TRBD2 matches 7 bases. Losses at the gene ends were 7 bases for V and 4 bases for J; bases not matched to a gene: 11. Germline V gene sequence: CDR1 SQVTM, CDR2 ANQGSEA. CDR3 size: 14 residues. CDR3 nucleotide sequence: TGCAGCGCCAGCCTTGGGGGGGACCCAGATACGCAGTATTTT. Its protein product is CSASLGGDPDTQYF.

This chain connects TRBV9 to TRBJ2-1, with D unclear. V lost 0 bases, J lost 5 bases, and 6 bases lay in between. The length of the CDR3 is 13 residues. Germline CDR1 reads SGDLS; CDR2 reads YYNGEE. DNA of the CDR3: TGTGCCAGCAGCGTAGGACTGAACAATGAGCAGTTCTTC. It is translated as CASSVGLNNEQFF. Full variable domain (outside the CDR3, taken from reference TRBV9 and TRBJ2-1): DSGVTQTPKHLITATGQRVTLRCSPRSGDLSVYWYQQSLDQGLQFLIQYYNGEERAKGNILERFSAQQFPDLHSELNLSSLELGDSALYFCASSVGLNNEQFFGPGTRLTVL.

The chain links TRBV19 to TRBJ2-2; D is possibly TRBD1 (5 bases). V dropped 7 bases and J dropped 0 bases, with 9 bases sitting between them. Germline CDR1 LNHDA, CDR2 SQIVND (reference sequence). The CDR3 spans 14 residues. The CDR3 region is CASTMTANTGELFF. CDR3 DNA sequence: TGTGCCAGTACCATGACAGCGAACACCGGGGAGCTGTTTTTT.

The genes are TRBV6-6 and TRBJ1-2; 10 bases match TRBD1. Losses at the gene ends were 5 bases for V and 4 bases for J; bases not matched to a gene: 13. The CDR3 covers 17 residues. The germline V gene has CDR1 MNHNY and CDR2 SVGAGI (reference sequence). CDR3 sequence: CASSRDTTGGSVYGYTF. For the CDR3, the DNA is TGTGCCAGCAGTCGTGACACGACAGGGGGCAGTGTCTATGGCTACACCTTC.

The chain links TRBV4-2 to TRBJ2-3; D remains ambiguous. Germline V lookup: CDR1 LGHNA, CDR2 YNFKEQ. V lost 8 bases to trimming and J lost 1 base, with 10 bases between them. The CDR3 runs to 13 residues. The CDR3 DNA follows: TGTGCCAGCGGCTCGGACGGCACAGATACGCAGTATTTT. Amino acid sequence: CASGSDGTDTQYF.